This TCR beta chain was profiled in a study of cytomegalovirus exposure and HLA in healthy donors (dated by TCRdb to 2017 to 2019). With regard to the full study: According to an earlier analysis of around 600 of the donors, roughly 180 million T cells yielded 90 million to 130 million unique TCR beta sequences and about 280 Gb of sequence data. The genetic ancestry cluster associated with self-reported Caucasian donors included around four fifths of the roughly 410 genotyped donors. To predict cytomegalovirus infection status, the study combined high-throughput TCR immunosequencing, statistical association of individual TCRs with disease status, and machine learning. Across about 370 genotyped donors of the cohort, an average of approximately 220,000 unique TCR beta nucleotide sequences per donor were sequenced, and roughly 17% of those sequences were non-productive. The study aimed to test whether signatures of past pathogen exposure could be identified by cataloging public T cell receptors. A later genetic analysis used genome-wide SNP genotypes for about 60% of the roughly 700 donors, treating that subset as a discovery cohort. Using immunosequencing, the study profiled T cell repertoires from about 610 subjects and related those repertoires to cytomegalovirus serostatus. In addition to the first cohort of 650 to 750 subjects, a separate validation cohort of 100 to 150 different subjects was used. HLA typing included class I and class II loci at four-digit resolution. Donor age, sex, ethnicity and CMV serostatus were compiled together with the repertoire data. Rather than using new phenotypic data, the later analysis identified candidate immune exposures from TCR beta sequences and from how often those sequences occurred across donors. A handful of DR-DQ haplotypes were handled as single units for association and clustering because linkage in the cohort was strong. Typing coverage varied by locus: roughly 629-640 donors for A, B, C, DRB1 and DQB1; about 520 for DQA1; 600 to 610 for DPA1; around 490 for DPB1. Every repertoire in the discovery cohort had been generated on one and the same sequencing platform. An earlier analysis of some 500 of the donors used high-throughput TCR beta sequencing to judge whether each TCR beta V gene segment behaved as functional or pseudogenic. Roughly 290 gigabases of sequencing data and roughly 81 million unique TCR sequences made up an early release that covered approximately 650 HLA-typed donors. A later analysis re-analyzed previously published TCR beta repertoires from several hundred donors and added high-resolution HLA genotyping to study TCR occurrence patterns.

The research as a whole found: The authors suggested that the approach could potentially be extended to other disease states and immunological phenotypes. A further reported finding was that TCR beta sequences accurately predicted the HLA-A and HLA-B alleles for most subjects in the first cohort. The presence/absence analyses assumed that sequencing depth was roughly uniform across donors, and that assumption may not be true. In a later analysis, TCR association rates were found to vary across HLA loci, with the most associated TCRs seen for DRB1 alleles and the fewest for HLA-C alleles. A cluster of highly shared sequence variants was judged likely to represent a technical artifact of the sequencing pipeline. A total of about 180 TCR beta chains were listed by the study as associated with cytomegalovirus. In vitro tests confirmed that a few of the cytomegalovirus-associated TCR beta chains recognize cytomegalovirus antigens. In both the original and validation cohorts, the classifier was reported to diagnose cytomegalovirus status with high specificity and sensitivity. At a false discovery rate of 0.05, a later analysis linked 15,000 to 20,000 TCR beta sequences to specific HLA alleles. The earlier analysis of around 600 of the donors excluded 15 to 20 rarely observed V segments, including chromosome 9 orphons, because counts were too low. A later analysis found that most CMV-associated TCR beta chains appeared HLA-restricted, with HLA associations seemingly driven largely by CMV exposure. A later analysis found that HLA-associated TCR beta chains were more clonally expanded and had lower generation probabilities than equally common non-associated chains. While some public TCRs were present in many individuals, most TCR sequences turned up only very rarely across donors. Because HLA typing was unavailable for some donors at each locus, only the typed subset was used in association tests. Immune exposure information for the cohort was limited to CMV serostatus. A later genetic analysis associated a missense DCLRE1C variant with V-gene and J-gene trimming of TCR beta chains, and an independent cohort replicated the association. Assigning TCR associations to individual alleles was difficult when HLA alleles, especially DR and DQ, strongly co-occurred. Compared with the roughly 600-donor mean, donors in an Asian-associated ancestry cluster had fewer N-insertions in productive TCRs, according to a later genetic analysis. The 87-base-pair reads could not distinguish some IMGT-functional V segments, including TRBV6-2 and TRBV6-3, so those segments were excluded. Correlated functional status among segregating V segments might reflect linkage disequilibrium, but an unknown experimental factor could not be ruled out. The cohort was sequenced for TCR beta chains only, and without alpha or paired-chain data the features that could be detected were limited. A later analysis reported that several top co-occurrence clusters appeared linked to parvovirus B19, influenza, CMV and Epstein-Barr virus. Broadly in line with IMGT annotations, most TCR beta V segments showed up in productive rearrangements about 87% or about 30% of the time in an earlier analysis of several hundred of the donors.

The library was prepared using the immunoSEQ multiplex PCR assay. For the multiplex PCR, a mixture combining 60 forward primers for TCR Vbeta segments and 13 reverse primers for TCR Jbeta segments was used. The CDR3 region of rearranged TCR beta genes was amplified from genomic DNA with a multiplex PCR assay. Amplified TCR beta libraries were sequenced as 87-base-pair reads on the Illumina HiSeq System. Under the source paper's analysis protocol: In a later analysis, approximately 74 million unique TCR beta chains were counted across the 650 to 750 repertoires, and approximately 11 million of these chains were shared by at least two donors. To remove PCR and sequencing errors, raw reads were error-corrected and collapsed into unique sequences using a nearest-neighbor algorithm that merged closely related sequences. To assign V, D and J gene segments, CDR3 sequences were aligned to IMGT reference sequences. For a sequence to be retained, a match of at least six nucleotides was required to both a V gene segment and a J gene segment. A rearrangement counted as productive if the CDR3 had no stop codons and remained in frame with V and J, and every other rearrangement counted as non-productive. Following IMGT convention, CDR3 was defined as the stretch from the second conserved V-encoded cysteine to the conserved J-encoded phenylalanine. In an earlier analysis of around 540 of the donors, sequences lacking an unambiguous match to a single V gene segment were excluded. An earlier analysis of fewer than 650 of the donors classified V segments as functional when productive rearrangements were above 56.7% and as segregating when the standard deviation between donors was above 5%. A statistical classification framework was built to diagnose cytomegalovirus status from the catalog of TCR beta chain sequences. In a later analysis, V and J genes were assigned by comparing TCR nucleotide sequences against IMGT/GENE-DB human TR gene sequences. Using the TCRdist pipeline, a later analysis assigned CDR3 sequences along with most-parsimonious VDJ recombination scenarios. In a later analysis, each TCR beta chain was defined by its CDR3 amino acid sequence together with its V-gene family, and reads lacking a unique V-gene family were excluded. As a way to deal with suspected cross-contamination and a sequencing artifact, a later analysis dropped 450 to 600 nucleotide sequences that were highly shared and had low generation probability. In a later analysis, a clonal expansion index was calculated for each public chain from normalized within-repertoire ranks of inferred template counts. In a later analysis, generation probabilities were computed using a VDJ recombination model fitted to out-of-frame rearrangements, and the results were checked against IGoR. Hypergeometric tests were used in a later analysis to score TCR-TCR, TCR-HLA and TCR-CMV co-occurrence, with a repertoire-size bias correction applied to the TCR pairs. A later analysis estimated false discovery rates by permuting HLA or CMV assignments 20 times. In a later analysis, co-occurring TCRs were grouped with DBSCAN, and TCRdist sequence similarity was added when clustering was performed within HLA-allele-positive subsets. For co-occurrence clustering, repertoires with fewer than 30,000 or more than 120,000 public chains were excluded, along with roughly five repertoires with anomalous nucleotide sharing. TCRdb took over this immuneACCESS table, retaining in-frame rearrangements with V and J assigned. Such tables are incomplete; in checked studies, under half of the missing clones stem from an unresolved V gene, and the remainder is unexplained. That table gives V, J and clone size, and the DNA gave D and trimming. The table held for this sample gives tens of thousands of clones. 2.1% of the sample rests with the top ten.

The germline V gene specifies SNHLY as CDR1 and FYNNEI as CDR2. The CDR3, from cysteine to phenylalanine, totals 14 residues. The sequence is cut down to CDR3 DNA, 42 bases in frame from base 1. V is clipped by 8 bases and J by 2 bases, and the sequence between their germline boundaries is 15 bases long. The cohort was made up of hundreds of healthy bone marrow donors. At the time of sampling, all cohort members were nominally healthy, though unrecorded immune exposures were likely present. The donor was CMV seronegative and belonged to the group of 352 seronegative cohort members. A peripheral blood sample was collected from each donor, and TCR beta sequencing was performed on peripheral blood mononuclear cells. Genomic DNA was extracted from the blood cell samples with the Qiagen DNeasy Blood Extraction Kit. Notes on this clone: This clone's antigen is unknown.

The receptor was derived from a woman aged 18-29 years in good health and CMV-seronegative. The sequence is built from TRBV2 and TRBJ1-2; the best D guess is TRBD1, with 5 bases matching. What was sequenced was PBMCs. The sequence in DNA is TGTGCCAGCCGGGCGGGGACCCACAACTATGGCTACACCTTC. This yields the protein CASRAGTHNYGYTF.